These T cell receptor beta chains were read from a single sample in a study of T cells in Graves' hyperthyroidism and ophthalmopathy. MiXCR was run by TCRdb on the multiplex PCR reads, yielding one entry per CDR3 protein. Among some 550,000 distinct CDR3 sequences listed, roughly 16% were seen once. The source material was blood. The receptors shown here come from a woman aged 40 to 49 with Graves' ophthalmopathy. Both conserved end residues are part of each CDR3. The order of the fields is clone size, V gene, D gene, J gene, CDR3 protein, CDR3 DNA. A D gene is named only where the DNA matches it firmly. Size values are once, few and many counts, or a class for expanded clones, and some rows have none.

abundance: many
v_gene: TRBV11-1
d_gene: TRBD2
j_gene: TRBJ2-1
CDR3aa: CASSVKWQGLADNEQFF
CDR3nt: TGTGCCAGCAGCGTAAAGTGGCAGGGACTAGCGGACAATGAGCAGTTCTTC

abundance: many
v_gene: TRBV7-3
d_gene: .
j_gene: TRBJ2-3
CDR3aa: CASSQGGSDTQYF
CDR3nt: TGTGCCAGCAGCCAGGGGGGCTCAGATACGCAGTATTTT

abundance: few
v_gene: TRBV4-1
d_gene: .
j_gene: TRBJ2-5
CDR3aa: CASSQGGVGETQYF
CDR3nt: TGCGCCAGCAGCCAAGGTGGGGTTGGGGAGACCCAGTACTTC

abundance: many
v_gene: TRBV2
d_gene: .
j_gene: TRBJ2-3
CDR3aa: CASRIYRSTDTQYF
CDR3nt: TGTGCCAGCAGAATATACCGCAGCACAGATACGCAGTATTTT

abundance: .
v_gene: TRBV11-2
d_gene: TRBD1
j_gene: TRBJ2-7
CDR3aa: CASSLEGTASSYEQYF
CDR3nt: TGTGCCAGCAGCTTAGAGGGGACAGCGAGCTCCTACGAGCAGTACTTC

abundance: many
v_gene: TRBV5-5
d_gene: .
j_gene: TRBJ2-5
CDR3aa: CASSDMIITYRETQYF
CDR3nt: TGTGCCAGCAGTGATATGATAATAACTTATCGGGAGACCCAGTACTTC

abundance: .
v_gene: TRBV7-9
d_gene: TRBD1
j_gene: TRBJ1-4
CDR3aa: CASSRRDRGANEKLFF
CDR3nt: TGTGCCAGCAGCCGTAGAGACAGGGGAGCTAATGAAAAACTGTTTTTT

abundance: .
v_gene: TRBV20-1
d_gene: .
j_gene: TRBJ1-5
CDR3aa: CSASRGINQPQHF
CDR3nt: TGCAGTGCTAGTAGGGGCATCAATCAGCCCCAGCATTTT

abundance: .
v_gene: TRBV19
d_gene: .
j_gene: TRBJ2-2
CDR3aa: CASSPGPSSGELFF
CDR3nt: TGTGCCAGTAGTCCGGGACCCTCCTCCGGGGAGCTGTTTTTT

abundance: .
v_gene: TRBV6-2/TRBV6-3
d_gene: .
j_gene: TRBJ1-3
CDR3aa: CASSSGTSSGNTIYF
CDR3nt: TGTGCCAGCAGTTCAGGGACGAGCTCTGGAAACACCATATATTTT

abundance: many
v_gene: TRBV6-1
d_gene: TRBD2
j_gene: TRBJ2-3
CDR3aa: CASSPPPGLAGGRTDTQYF
CDR3nt: TGTGCCAGCAGTCCCCCTCCGGGACTAGCGGGAGGGAGGACAGATACGCAGTATTTT

abundance: few
v_gene: TRBV12-3/TRBV12-4
d_gene: .
j_gene: TRBJ1-5
CDR3aa: CASSEYHSQSLLHF
CDR3nt: TGTGCCAGCAGTGAATACCACAGTCAATCACTGCTGCATTTT

abundance: .
v_gene: TRBV15
d_gene: .
j_gene: TRBJ2-1
CDR3aa: CATSRRGGVEQFF
CDR3nt: TGTGCCACCAGCAGGAGGGGGGGGGTTGAGCAGTTCTTC

abundance: many
v_gene: TRBV20-1
d_gene: .
j_gene: TRBJ2-1
CDR3aa: CSANTRKTLYEQFF
CDR3nt: TGCAGTGCTAATACTAGAAAAACTCTCTATGAGCAGTTCTTC

abundance: .
v_gene: TRBV10-2
d_gene: .
j_gene: TRBJ1-2
CDR3aa: CASSTGNAYGYTF
CDR3nt: TGCGCCAGCAGTACAGGGAATGCTTATGGCTACACCTTC

abundance: .
v_gene: TRBV5-1
d_gene: .
j_gene: TRBJ1-6
CDR3aa: CASSLEGVGHSPLHF
CDR3nt: TGCGCCAGCAGCTTGGAGGGGGTCGGGCATTCACCCCTCCACTTT

abundance: many
v_gene: TRBV3-1
d_gene: .
j_gene: TRBJ1-1
CDR3aa: CASSRIMNTEAFF
CDR3nt: TGTGCCAGCAGCCGTATAATGAACACTGAAGCTTTCTTT

abundance: many
v_gene: TRBV20-1
d_gene: .
j_gene: TRBJ2-1
CDR3aa: CSARAGGAGEQFF
CDR3nt: TGCAGTGCTAGAGCAGGGGGGGCGGGGGAGCAGTTCTTC

abundance: many
v_gene: TRBV11-2
d_gene: .
j_gene: TRBJ2-3
CDR3aa: CASSPGRTGLTDTQYF
CDR3nt: TGTGCCAGCAGCCCAGGGAGGACAGGTCTCACAGATACGCAGTATTTT

abundance: .
v_gene: TRBV19
d_gene: .
j_gene: TRBJ1-5
CDR3aa: CASTGTVNQPQHF
CDR3nt: TGTGCCAGTACTGGGACCGTCAATCAGCCCCAGCATTTT

abundance: many
v_gene: TRBV7-9
d_gene: .
j_gene: TRBJ2-7
CDR3aa: CASSLSRAVPTYEQYF
CDR3nt: TGTGCCAGCAGCTTATCTCGTGCGGTCCCGACCTACGAGCAGTACTTC

abundance: many
v_gene: TRBV13
d_gene: .
j_gene: TRBJ2-1
CDR3aa: CASSLVPSTHGEQFF
CDR3nt: TGTGCCAGCAGCTTAGTCCCTTCCACCCACGGTGAGCAGTTCTTC

abundance: .
v_gene: TRBV24-1
d_gene: TRBD2
j_gene: TRBJ2-3
CDR3aa: CATEETSGTDTQYF
CDR3nt: TGTGCCACCGAGGAGACTAGCGGCACAGATACGCAGTATTTT

abundance: few
v_gene: TRBV20-1
d_gene: TRBD2
j_gene: TRBJ2-7
CDR3aa: CSAPTSGSSYEQYF
CDR3nt: TGCAGTGCTCCTACTAGCGGCAGCTCCTACGAGCAGTACTTC

abundance: many
v_gene: TRBV10-3
d_gene: .
j_gene: TRBJ1-2
CDR3aa: CAISKEDKGYGYTF
CDR3nt: TGTGCCATCAGCAAAGAGGACAAAGGGTATGGCTACACCTTC

abundance: few
v_gene: TRBV12-3/TRBV12-4
d_gene: .
j_gene: TRBJ1-1
CDR3aa: CASIGANTEAFF
CDR3nt: TGTGCCAGCATCGGCGCGAACACTGAAGCTTTCTTT

abundance: many
v_gene: TRBV2
d_gene: .
j_gene: TRBJ2-7
CDR3aa: CASRTYYEQYF
CDR3nt: TGTGCCAGCAGGACTTACTACGAGCAGTACTTC

abundance: .
v_gene: TRBV4-1
d_gene: TRBD2
j_gene: TRBJ2-7
CDR3aa: CASSQTGREGHYEQYF
CDR3nt: TGCGCCAGCAGCCAAACCGGGCGGGAGGGCCATTACGAGCAGTACTTC

abundance: many
v_gene: TRBV18
d_gene: TRBD1
j_gene: TRBJ1-1
CDR3aa: CASSPQEDRFEAFF
CDR3nt: TGTGCCAGCTCACCCCAGGAGGACAGGTTTGAAGCTTTCTTT

abundance: many
v_gene: TRBV20-1
d_gene: .
j_gene: TRBJ2-3
CDR3aa: CSAIRGDTQYF
CDR3nt: TGCAGTGCTATCAGGGGTGATACGCAGTATTTT

abundance: .
v_gene: TRBV5-6
d_gene: .
j_gene: TRBJ2-7
CDR3aa: CASSLGGGGPDEQYF
CDR3nt: TGTGCCAGCAGCCTGGGAGGGGGAGGGCCGGACGAGCAGTACTTC

abundance: many
v_gene: TRBV18
d_gene: TRBD1
j_gene: TRBJ2-7
CDR3aa: CASSLDRAGEQYF
CDR3nt: TGTGCCAGCTCACTGGACAGGGCCGGCGAGCAGTACTTC

abundance: .
v_gene: TRBV19
d_gene: TRBD1
j_gene: TRBJ2-6
CDR3aa: CASRRLGQGPSGANVLTF
CDR3nt: TGTGCCAGTAGACGACTTGGACAGGGACCCTCTGGGGCCAACGTCCTGACTTTC

abundance: .
v_gene: TRBV3-1
d_gene: .
j_gene: TRBJ2-1
CDR3aa: CAGSQDTGVYNEQFF
CDR3nt: TGTGCCGGCAGCCAAGATACAGGCGTCTACAATGAGCAGTTCTTC

abundance: many
v_gene: TRBV2
d_gene: .
j_gene: TRBJ1-1
CDR3aa: CAILRDNTEAFF
CDR3nt: TGTGCCATCCTCAGGGATAACACTGAAGCTTTCTTT

abundance: .
v_gene: TRBV10-3
d_gene: .
j_gene: TRBJ1-2
CDR3aa: CAISESGPNGYTF
CDR3nt: TGTGCCATCAGTGAGTCGGGCCCTAATGGCTACACCTTC

abundance: few
v_gene: TRBV20-1
d_gene: TRBD2
j_gene: TRBJ2-1
CDR3aa: CSVPGGVGNEQFF
CDR3nt: TGCAGTGTCCCGGGGGGGGTCGGGAATGAGCAGTTCTTC

abundance: many
v_gene: TRBV2
d_gene: TRBD1
j_gene: TRBJ1-2
CDR3aa: CASSEEDRDDGYTF
CDR3nt: TGTGCCAGCAGTGAAGAAGACAGGGATGATGGCTACACCTTC

abundance: few
v_gene: TRBV18
d_gene: .
j_gene: TRBJ1-3
CDR3aa: CASSPGVTGNTIYF
CDR3nt: TGTGCCAGCTCACCAGGGGTAACTGGAAACACCATATATTTT

abundance: few
v_gene: TRBV7-9
d_gene: .
j_gene: TRBJ2-7
CDR3aa: CASSFTGETYEQYF
CDR3nt: TGTGCCAGCAGCTTTACGGGGGAAACCTACGAGCAGTACTTC

abundance: few
v_gene: TRBV27
d_gene: .
j_gene: TRBJ2-7
CDR3aa: CASSLAGWAYEQYF
CDR3nt: TGTGCCAGCAGTTTGGCTGGCTGGGCCTACGAGCAGTACTTC

abundance: many
v_gene: TRBV6-4
d_gene: .
j_gene: TRBJ2-3
CDR3aa: CASSDSTGRATDTQYF
CDR3nt: TGTGCCAGCAGTGACTCGACAGGCCGAGCCACAGATACGCAGTATTTT

abundance: .
v_gene: TRBV20-1
d_gene: TRBD2
j_gene: TRBJ2-1
CDR3aa: CSAQKAGEGMDEQFF
CDR3nt: TGCAGTGCTCAAAAAGCGGGAGAGGGTATGGATGAGCAGTTCTTC

abundance: .
v_gene: TRBV6-1
d_gene: TRBD2
j_gene: TRBJ2-4
CDR3aa: CASSSPGASGLAKNIQYF
CDR3nt: TGTGCCAGCAGTTCCCCCGGGGCTAGCGGACTAGCCAAAAACATTCAGTACTTC

abundance: many
v_gene: TRBV24-1
d_gene: .
j_gene: TRBJ2-2
CDR3aa: CATSDRASGELFF
CDR3nt: TGTGCCACCAGTGACCGGGCCTCTGGGGAGCTGTTTTTT